This T cell receptor (beta chain) was profiled in a study of cytomegalovirus exposure and HLA in healthy donors. In the case of this clone: The target antigen is unknown.

The germline CDR1 and CDR2 sequences are SGHAT and FQNNGV. The length of the CDR3 is 15 residues. The V segment lost 4 bases and the J segment 3 bases; nucleotides outside the gene matches: 5. PCR primers comprised 60 Vbeta and 13 Jbeta primers. TCRdb's table, derived via immunoSEQ multiplex PCR, lists solely in-frame clones and lacks some. This table holds approximately 190,000 clones. Findings and caveats of the study: Among immune exposure information, only CMV serostatus was available.

The sequencing sample was made of PBMCs. The receptor was isolated from a boy aged 5-17 years in good health and CMV-seronegative. The chain combines TRBV11-2 with TRBJ2-3; the match to TRBD1 covers 9 bases. In nucleotides, the CDR3 is TGTGCCAGCAGCTCGGGACAGGGAGGGACAGATACGCAGTATTTT. This gives the protein CASSSGQGGTDTQYF.